Below are 20 T cell receptor beta chains sequenced from a single sample in a study of spatial heterogeneity in lung cancer (dated by TCRdb to between 2018 and 2021). Study-level results and caveats: The number of expanded intratumoral alpha and beta TCRs correlated with the tumor nonsynonymous mutation count.

Which antigens these TCRs recognize remains unknown. This sample's time point label indicates: sample taken at primary tumor resection. The library was produced with 5' RACE. For sequencing, a NextSeq 500 was employed. The public reads were reanalyzed by TCRdb: fastp trimming at Q25, MiXCR alignment, in-frame beta chains only. Duplicate CDR3 protein sequences are folded into a single record with the most common DNA and genes. The table for this sample lists under 15,000 distinct CDR3 sequences; about 4.5% of them were counted only once. Approximately 20% of the sample belongs to the ten largest clones. This specimen was lung tumor tissue, taken at surgery. The receptor set was obtained from a female donor with early-stage non-small cell lung cancer.

Turning to this clonotype: This beta chain is off target for a library built for alpha chains, so its abundance means little. The V gene is TRBV7-9, the J gene TRBJ1-2; D unclear. The CDR3 totals 15 residues. Trimming cost V 0 bases and J 6 bases, with 14 bases left between them. CDR1 SEHNR and CDR2 FQNEAQ come from the germline V gene (reference sequence). CDR3: CASSLAGSLMDGYTF. Here the CDR3 DNA reads TGTGCCAGCAGCTTAGCGGGCAGTTTGATGGATGGCTACACCTTC.

By sample share, this clonotype is medium-sized. The size of this beta chain means little, since it is a stray read in a library made for alpha chains. The chain joins TRBV20-1 to TRBJ2-2; D gene ambiguous. The CDR3 is made up of 14 amino acids. Trimming took off 3 bases at V and 2 bases at J, with 10 bases between the two ends. Germline V gene data show CDR1 as DFQATT and CDR2 as SNEGSKA (reference sequence). In nucleotides, the CDR3 is TGCAGTGCTAGTTCACACATCAACACCGGGGAGCTGTTTTTT. Translating it yields CSASSHINTGELFF.

This clonotype showed up many times. Since it is a stray read in a library aimed at alpha chains, this beta chain has a size that is not meaningful. The chain recombines TRBV27 with TRBJ2-7; the D is unclear. The ends were cut back, 2 bases at V and 3 bases at J, with 17 bases in the middle. The CDR3 runs 16 residues. Per germline, CDR1 MNHEY and CDR2 SMNVEV (reference sequence). The CDR3 DNA reads TGTGCCAGCAGTTTACTCCCTCCGGACGGAAACTACGAGCAGTACTTC. This translates into CASSLLPPDGNYEQYF.

A remark on this clonotype: A junction boundary mismatches the germline segment, possibly from a read error. As an off-target read in a library built for alpha chains, this beta chain has a frequency of little significance. The chain combines TRBV28 with TRBJ1-1; no clear D. Germline V gene sequence: CDR1 MDHEN, CDR2 SYDVKM. There are 11 residues in the CDR3. Written as DNA, the CDR3 is TGTGTCAGCAGTTTATTAGAGGAAGCTTTCTTT. Translating it yields CVSSLLEEAFF.

About this clonotype itself: This beta chain is an off-target read within a library intended for alpha chains, so its frequency means little. This chain uses TRBV9 with TRBJ2-5; 11 positions match TRBD2. Germline V gene lookup returns CDR1 SGDLS and CDR2 YYNGEE. With V trimmed by 4 bases and J by 4 bases, 6 bases remained unmatched. The length of the CDR3 is 15 residues. The CDR3 nucleotides read TGTGCCAGCAGCCCCTTAGCGGGGGGGAGAGAGACCCAGTACTTC. Translating gives CASSPLAGGRETQYF.

This clonotype was observed many times. This beta chain was picked up by a library intended for alpha chains and is off target, so its count carries little meaning. The chain has TRBV7-2 and TRBJ2-5; D uncertain. V lost 3 bases to trimming and J lost 2 bases, with 10 bases between them. The germline CDR1 and CDR2 sequences are SGHTA and FQGNSA. CDR3 length: 14 amino acids. The CDR3 is CASSFVQSQETQYF. The CDR3 DNA follows: TGTGCCAGCAGCTTCGTACAGAGTCAAGAGACCCAGTACTTC.

This clonotype was found many times. This beta chain represents an off-target read in a library built for alpha chains; its size is of limited meaning. V usage is TRBV12-3 or TRBV12-4 and J usage is TRBJ1-5; TRBD1 might be the D (5 bases). V was pared by 6 bases and J by 1 base, with 10 bases between. The CDR3 extends over 14 amino acids. CDR3 amino acids: CASRGTGSNQPQHF. The CDR3 nucleotides are TGTGCCAGCAGGGGGACGGGAAGCAATCAGCCCCAGCATTTT.

A remark on this clonotype: The library was designed around alpha chains, so this beta chain is a stray read whose abundance carries little weight. The rearrangement links TRBV5-5 to TRBJ1-5, with D unresolved. V was clipped by 2 bases and J by 0 bases, with 3 bases between them. This CDR3 has 13 residues. CDR1 SGHKS and CDR2 YYEKEE come from the germline V gene (reference sequence). CDR3 residues: CASSFGSNQPQHF. In DNA, the CDR3 is TGTGCCAGCAGCTTTGGTAGCAATCAGCCCCAGCATTTT.

This clonotype is classed as medium-sized. Since the library was made to target alpha chains, this beta chain is a stray read and its abundance is not meaningful. V is TRBV10-3 and J is TRBJ2-7; D perhaps matches TRBD1 (6 bases). V lost 2 bases, J lost 3 bases, and 11 bases lay in between. The CDR3 runs 14 residues. The germline gives CDR1 ENHRY, CDR2 SYGVKD. The DNA for the CDR3 is TGTGCCATCAGTGAGGGGGGCTTCAGCTACGAGCAGTACTTC. Translated: CAISEGGFSYEQYF.

The sample holds many counts of this clonotype. Since it is a stray read in a library aimed at alpha chains, this beta chain has a size that is not meaningful. The chain links TRBV6-6 to TRBJ1-6; D perhaps matches TRBD1 (5 bases). Trimming left V 4 bases short and J 7 bases short, with 11 bases between. Germline CDR1 MNHNY, CDR2 SVGAGI (reference sequence). The CDR3 sequence is 14 residues long. CDR3 DNA: TGTGCCAGCAGTTCTGGATCAGGGAATTCACCCCTCCACTTT. This encodes CASSSGSGNSPLHF.

This clonotype has at least ten counts. Within a library made for alpha chains, this beta chain is off target, and its count is uninformative. The V call is TRBV27, the J call TRBJ2-3; possibly TRBD1 or TRBD2 for D (5 bases each). The CDR3 is made up of 15 amino acids. Germline CDR1 and CDR2: MNHEY and SMNVEV (reference sequence). With 3 bases removed from V and 3 bases from J, the gap between germline ends came to 13 bases. The CDR3 nucleotides are TGTGCCAGCAGTTTTTTCCAGGGACCAACAGATACGCAGTATTTT. This translates into CASSFFQGPTDTQYF.

This clonotype was observed at least ten times. Since it is a stray read in a library aimed at alpha chains, this beta chain has a size that is not meaningful. The chain employs TRBV28 and TRBJ2-7, with TRBD2 matching over 7 bases. The CDR3 runs to 15 residues. With 2 bases clipped from V and 6 bases from J, the junction kept 10 bases outside the gene matches. Looked up from germline, CDR1 is MDHEN and CDR2 is SYDVKM. CDR3 amino acids: CASSLQTGGISEQYF. In DNA form, the CDR3 reads TGTGCCAGCAGTTTACAAACGGGGGGAATCTCCGAGCAGTACTTC.

This clonotype was observed at least ten times. For a library built for alpha chains, this beta chain is a stray read; little rests on its size. This chain uses TRBV12-3 or TRBV12-4 with TRBJ2-5, with a possible D match to TRBD1 (6 bases). This CDR3 has 13 residues. V was trimmed by 5 bases and J by 2 bases, leaving 9 bases between them. This CDR3 is CASSPGQQETQYF. DNA for the CDR3: TGTGCCAGCAGTCCGGGACAACAAGAGACCCAGTACTTC.

In its sample, this clonotype ranks as medium-sized. As an off-target read in a library built for alpha chains, this beta chain has a frequency of little significance. The CDR3 spells CASSTGQALYGYTF. The CDR3 DNA sequence: TGTGCCAGCTCAACCGGACAGGCTCTCTATGGCTACACCTTC. This chain links TRBV18 with TRBJ1-2; TRBD1 aligns across 7 bases. The CDR3 consists of 14 residues. The V gene's germline CDR1 is KGHSH and CDR2 LQKENI. After removal of 5 bases from V and 4 bases from J, the junction contained 7 bases not matched to a gene.

This clonotype was recorded many times. Found in a library prepared for alpha chains, this beta chain is an off-target read, and its abundance has little meaning. The chain is built from TRBV20-1 and TRBJ1-6; D is unresolved. V gave up 0 bases and J gave up 4 bases, with 7 bases separating them. Germline V gene lookup returns CDR1 DFQATT and CDR2 SNEGSKA (reference sequence). The CDR3 covers 14 residues. The CDR3 DNA reads TGCAGTGCTAGAGATCAACGGTATAATTCACCCCTCCACTTT. Its protein is CSARDQRYNSPLHF.

Many counts were recorded for this clonotype. This beta chain turned up in a library designed for alpha chains; as an off-target read, its abundance says little. V is TRBV5-1 and J is TRBJ2-5; D is unclear. Deletions cut 5 bases from V and 0 bases from J, with 14 bases between. The germline V gene encodes CDR1 SGHRS and CDR2 YFSETQ. The CDR3 spans 15 residues. CDR3 residues: CASRRLGRDQETQYF. The CDR3, as DNA: TGCGCCAGCAGGAGGTTAGGAAGAGACCAAGAGACCCAGTACTTC.

At least ten counts were recorded for this clonotype. For a library built for alpha chains, this beta chain is a stray read; little rests on its size. The chain is built from TRBV12-3 or TRBV12-4 and TRBJ2-4; 7 positions match TRBD2. V trimming: 3 bases; J trimming: 3 bases; junction bases outside the gene matches: 8. This CDR3 region has 16 residues. CDR3 protein: CASSLADQRGKNIQYF. For the CDR3, the DNA is TGTGCCAGCAGTTTGGCCGACCAGCGGGGCAAAAACATTCAGTACTTC.

This clonotype showed up many times. Little can be read into the size of this beta chain, an off-target read in a library designed for alpha chains. The chain links TRBV29-1 to TRBJ2-3, with 8 nucleotides matching TRBD1. V was pared by 3 bases and J by 1 base, with 0 bases of the junction left unmatched. From germline, CDR1 is SQVTM and CDR2 ANQGSEA. The CDR3 is made up of 13 amino acids. The CDR3 spells CSVETGGTDTQYF. DNA of the CDR3: TGCAGCGTTGAGACAGGGGGCACAGATACGCAGTATTTT.

A few counts support this clonotype. The library was designed around alpha chains, so this beta chain is a stray read whose abundance carries little weight. The rearrangement links TRBV7-9 to TRBJ2-3, with D tentatively TRBD2 (7 bases). From germline, CDR1 is SEHNR and CDR2 FQNEAQ (reference sequence). The CDR3 totals 17 residues. Trimming removed 5 bases at V and 0 bases at J, with 18 bases between. The CDR3 here is CASSPIRTAGSTDTQYF. The CDR3 coding sequence is TGTGCCAGCAGCCCGATAAGGACAGCGGGAAGCACAGATACGCAGTATTTT.

Of note for this clonotype: Since it is a stray read in a library aimed at alpha chains, this beta chain has a size that is not meaningful. The chain employs TRBV7-9 and TRBJ2-5, with D tentatively TRBD1 (5 bases). The CDR3 totals 16 residues. V dropped 2 bases and J dropped 5 bases, with 18 bases sitting between them. CDR1 and CDR2 from the germline V gene are SEHNR and FQNEAQ (reference sequence). CDR3 sequence: CASSLLMTANLETQYF. Written as DNA, the CDR3 is TGTGCCAGCAGCTTACTGATGACAGCGAACCTGGAGACCCAGTACTTC.